This T cell receptor beta chain comes out of a study of T-cell reconstitution after alpha-beta-depleted transplantation in children. This clonotype was counted between two and nine times. Its antigen is still unknown. Unique molecular identifiers were incorporated when the TCRbeta library was constructed. In TCRdb, the PCR reads were re-called with MiXCR into one record per CDR3 protein. The sample records just under 350,000 distinct CDR3 sequences, about 17% being singletons. Study results and caveats: A year had passed since transplant, and T-cell counts and diversity by then came mostly from newly produced T cells. Reportedly, only several hundred clones from non-depleted graft cells drove alpha-beta T-cell counts at about two months.

The TCR originated in a male patient between 2 and 10 years old who had a stem cell transplant for acute lymphoblastic leukemia, so the T cells may come from the graft donor. The specimen was PBMCs, mostly from graft donor cells, collected 360 days after TCRalphabeta/CD19-depleted stem cell transplant.

CDR3 in DNA: TGTGCCAGCAGTTTAGGAGGTTTGGAGACCCAGTACTTC. Encoded protein: CASSLGGLETQYF. The rearrangement links TRBV12-3 or TRBV12-4 to TRBJ2-5, with D unresolved. This CDR3 has 13 residues. Between the trimmed V and J ends, which lost 1 base and 5 bases, there was a span of 8 bases.